The sample holds one count of the clone carrying this T cell receptor beta chain. The study recruited people aged about 18 to 90 years across approximately 24 US areas. Assignments of participants to cohorts depended upon their own reported clinical history. Up to 2 weeks before entering the study, exposed participants had met a COVID-19 case. Germline lookup yields CDR1 MDHEN and CDR2 SYDVKM. CDR3 length: 14 residues. V lost 7 bases to trimming and J lost 4 bases, with 16 bases between them. This record comes from a study of blood T cell repertoires in COVID-19. Repertoires were generated with immunoSEQ multiplex PCR, while TCRdb's copy carries only in-frame clones and drops some. Among about 220,000 clones, around 90% were seen once, and the ten largest hold over 12%.

This chain uses TRBV28 with TRBJ1-1; D not certain. The receptor's source is a man aged 25 to 40 who had been exposed to COVID-19. Sequences were obtained from PBMCs or T cells enriched from blood (not recorded which). This CDR3 is CASNPGGRTTEAFF. CDR3 nucleotide sequence: TGTGCCAGCAATCCCGGAGGGAGGACCACTGAAGCTTTCTTT.